This T cell receptor (beta chain) was captured by sequencing in a study of low-dose radiotherapy and immunotherapy resistance in tumors. This CDR3 spans 12 amino acids. Germline CDR1 is MDHEN and CDR2 is SYDVKM. The germline V and J ends were trimmed by 1 base and 12 bases, with 11 bases remaining between them. Gene-specific TRAV and TRBV primers were used for first-strand cDNA, covering alpha and beta chains. Using a constant-region primer together with a V-primer adapter, TCRs were subjected to about 18 PCR cycles of amplification. mRNA, after isolation, was amplified by in vitro transcription. TCRdb reprocessed the reads with MiXCR, giving one entry per CDR3 protein. The sample has some 10,000 distinct CDR3 sequences; around 74% are singletons.

The chain carries TRBV28 and TRBJ2-3; TRBD1 might be the D (5 bases). The sequence derives from a human donor with advanced metastatic prostate, ovarian, gallbladder or colorectal cancer (not recorded which). This table probably holds off-target reads from a library built for another chain. The CDR3 DNA sequence: TGTGCCAGCAGTTTATACCAGGGAACACAGTATTTT. This translates into CASSLYQGTQYF.